A selection of T cell receptor beta chains follows, all from one sample in a study of molecular identifiers for immune sequencing clone quantification. TCRdb ran MiXCR on the PCR reads and lists one entry per CDR3 protein. The repertoire holds just under 650,000 distinct CDR3 sequences, with approximately 20% as singletons. The sample comprised naive CD8+ T cells from blood, with Jurkat cell RNA spiked in. The receptors stem from a human donor in good health. Some libraries in this study had Jurkat cell RNA spiked in. Each CDR3 is given with its conserved first and last residue. A D gene is named only where the DNA matches it firmly. Clone size, where shown, is once, few, many, or a class for clones that have expanded.

V gene: TRBV4-3
D gene: TRBD1
clone size: many
J gene: TRBJ2-3
CDR3 protein: CASSQATGPRVADTQYF
CDR3 DNA: TGCGCCAGCAGCCAGGCGACAGGGCCCAGGGTAGCAGATACGCAGTATTTT

V gene: TRBV27
D gene: TRBD2
clone size: few
J gene: TRBJ2-5
CDR3 protein: CASRRTSAISETQYF
CDR3 DNA: TGTGCCAGCAGACGGACTAGCGCCATTTCGGAGACCCAGTACTTC

V gene: TRBV27
D gene: .
clone size: .
J gene: TRBJ1-1
CDR3 protein: CASSSGTLNTEAFF
CDR3 DNA: TGTGCCAGCAGTTCCGGGACCCTGAACACTGAAGCTTTCTTT

V gene: TRBV15
D gene: .
clone size: few
J gene: TRBJ2-3
CDR3 protein: CATSRVTQTASTDTQCF
CDR3 DNA: TGTGCCACCAGCAGAGTGACCCAGACGGCTAGCACAGATACGCAGTGTTTT

V gene: TRBV7-2
D gene: TRBD2
clone size: many
J gene: TRBJ2-3
CDR3 protein: CASSLTSGGHFPGGTDTQYF
CDR3 DNA: TGTGCCAGCAGCCTCACTAGCGGGGGCCATTTCCCCGGCGGCACAGATACGCAGTATTTT

V gene: TRBV11-2
D gene: .
clone size: .
J gene: TRBJ1-1
CDR3 protein: CASSLGFGAEGSAFF
CDR3 DNA: TGTGCCAGCAGCTTAGGCTTCGGGGCCGAGGGATCGGCTTTCTTT

V gene: TRBV4-3
D gene: TRBD1
clone size: many
J gene: TRBJ2-7
CDR3 protein: CASSQDRAGGYEQYF
CDR3 DNA: TGCGCCAGCAGCCAAGATCGGGCAGGGGGCTACGAGCAGTACTTC

V gene: TRBV20-1
D gene: .
clone size: .
J gene: TRBJ1-3
CDR3 protein: CSARGDGLRSQAVSGNTIYF
CDR3 DNA: TGCAGTGCTAGAGGGGACGGGCTCCGGTCACAGGCCGTCTCTGGAAACACCATATATTTT

V gene: TRBV2
D gene: .
clone size: many
J gene: TRBJ2-7
CDR3 protein: CASGEGGRNEQYF
CDR3 DNA: TGTGCCAGCGGGGAAGGGGGGCGGAACGAGCAGTACTTC

V gene: TRBV10-2
D gene: .
clone size: many
J gene: TRBJ1-6
CDR3 protein: CASSPNSPLHF
CDR3 DNA: TGTGCCAGCAGCCCGAATTCACCCCTCCACTTT

V gene: TRBV7-9
D gene: TRBD2
clone size: few
J gene: TRBJ2-1
CDR3 protein: CASSQTSGETYNEQFF
CDR3 DNA: TGTGCCAGCAGCCAGACTAGCGGGGAAACCTACAATGAGCAGTTCTTC

V gene: TRBV4-3
D gene: .
clone size: many
J gene: TRBJ2-1
CDR3 protein: CASSQDLGGYSYNEQFF
CDR3 DNA: TGCGCCAGCAGCCAAGATCTGGGGGGCTACTCCTACAATGAGCAGTTCTTC

V gene: TRBV7-9
D gene: TRBD1
clone size: few
J gene: TRBJ2-3
CDR3 protein: CASSLSLRTGSTDTQYF
CDR3 DNA: TGTGCCAGCAGCTTAAGTTTGAGGACAGGTAGCACAGATACGCAGTATTTT

V gene: TRBV5-5
D gene: .
clone size: many
J gene: TRBJ2-7
CDR3 protein: CASTRRWDTEWAQYF
CDR3 DNA: TGTGCCAGCACCCGGCGATGGGACACCGAATGGGCGCAGTACTTC

V gene: TRBV4-1
D gene: .
clone size: .
J gene: TRBJ2-2
CDR3 protein: CASGQALGTRGTGELFF
CDR3 DNA: TGCGCCAGCGGCCAAGCGTTGGGCACTCGAGGCACCGGGGAGCTGTTTTTT

V gene: TRBV11-2
D gene: .
clone size: .
J gene: TRBJ2-1
CDR3 protein: CASSLEGVTEQFF
CDR3 DNA: TGTGCCAGCAGCTTAGAAGGGGTTACTGAGCAGTTCTTC

V gene: TRBV4-3
D gene: .
clone size: many
J gene: TRBJ2-2
CDR3 protein: CASSQDRATGELFF
CDR3 DNA: TGCGCCAGCAGCCAAGACAGGGCCACCGGGGAGCTGTTTTTT

V gene: TRBV7-9
D gene: .
clone size: many
J gene: TRBJ2-2
CDR3 protein: CASLGTAGRTGELFF
CDR3 DNA: TGTGCCAGCTTGGGGACGGCGGGGCGCACCGGGGAGCTGTTTTTT

V gene: TRBV11-2
D gene: TRBD2
clone size: many
J gene: TRBJ2-1
CDR3 protein: CATSGTSGFSYNEQFF
CDR3 DNA: TGTGCCACCTCCGGGACTAGCGGGTTCTCCTACAATGAGCAGTTCTTC

V gene: TRBV7-9
D gene: TRBD2
clone size: many
J gene: TRBJ2-7
CDR3 protein: CASSPGLVGEQYF
CDR3 DNA: TGTGCCAGCAGCCCGGGACTAGTAGGTGAGCAGTACTTC

V gene: TRBV29-1
D gene: .
clone size: .
J gene: TRBJ1-2
CDR3 protein: CSVAALDDYGYTF
CDR3 DNA: TGCAGCGTTGCTGCTCTCGACGACTATGGCTACACCTTC

V gene: TRBV9
D gene: .
clone size: many
J gene: TRBJ2-3
CDR3 protein: CASSVGRDTDTQYF
CDR3 DNA: TGTGCCAGCAGCGTAGGCAGGGACACAGATACGCAGTATTTT

V gene: TRBV29-1
D gene: .
clone size: .
J gene: TRBJ2-3
CDR3 protein: CSVEFGTDTQYF
CDR3 DNA: TGCAGCGTTGAGTTTGGCACAGATACGCAGTATTTT

V gene: TRBV9
D gene: TRBD1
clone size: many
J gene: TRBJ1-1
CDR3 protein: CASSVDSGGSTEAFF
CDR3 DNA: TGTGCCAGCAGCGTAGATTCAGGGGGAAGCACTGAAGCTTTCTTT

V gene: TRBV19
D gene: .
clone size: few
J gene: TRBJ2-5
CDR3 protein: CASNRPAAKRGTQYF
CDR3 DNA: TGTGCCAGCAATCGCCCCGCCGCCAAAAGAGGGACCCAGTACTTC

V gene: TRBV5-1
D gene: .
clone size: many
J gene: TRBJ2-2
CDR3 protein: CASDGGADTGELFF
CDR3 DNA: TGCGCCAGCGATGGGGGGGCCGACACCGGGGAGCTGTTTTTT

V gene: TRBV19
D gene: .
clone size: .
J gene: TRBJ1-1
CDR3 protein: CASSIAGSGTEAFF
CDR3 DNA: TGTGCCAGTAGTATAGCTGGGTCAGGGACTGAAGCTTTCTTT

V gene: TRBV6-1
D gene: .
clone size: few
J gene: TRBJ2-1
CDR3 protein: CASSVLRAPFVDEQFF
CDR3 DNA: TGTGCCAGCAGTGTCCTCAGGGCACCTTTCGTCGATGAGCAGTTCTTC

V gene: TRBV7-6
D gene: .
clone size: many
J gene: TRBJ2-3
CDR3 protein: CASSATGLEQYF
CDR3 DNA: TGTGCCAGCAGCGCAACAGGGCTGGAGCAGTATTTT